The sequence of this TCR beta chain was determined in a study of blood T cell repertoires in COVID-19. Sequenced by immunoSEQ multiplex PCR; TCRdb stores in-frame clones only, minus some. The sample shows about 180,000 clones, more than 75% of them seen only once. Sequenced material: PBMCs or T cells enriched from blood (not recorded which). The clonotype comes from a man in his 60s who had been exposed to COVID-19.

As DNA, the CDR3 is TGTGCCAGCAGTCTAGTGCTGGCCGGCTCAGAGACCCAGTACTTC. This sequence encodes CASSLVLAGSETQYF. The chain combines TRBV28 with TRBJ2-5; D is unresolved. Per the germline V gene, CDR1 is MDHEN and CDR2 is SYDVKM. The CDR3 totals 15 residues. Trimming took 5 bases from V and 4 from J, leaving 17 bases between them.